This entry concerns a single TCR beta chain. This clone has only one observation. It lacks a known antigen. No base qualities exist here, and no much larger clone lies one base off it. The collaborating institutions used their own protocols to collect whole blood in K2EDTA tubes. For TCRbeta analysis, collaborator samples were shipped as frozen whole blood, as isolated PBMCs, or as DNA extracted from either sample type. The immunoSEQ Assay, a bias-controlled multiplex PCR, was used to amplify TCRbeta CDR3 regions from genomic DNA. The authors' pipeline ran thus. The number of nucleated cells in each sample was estimated from the amplification of reference gene primers within the assay. Sequence reads were collapsed and filtered to measure the absolute abundance of every unique TCRbeta CDR3 rearrangement. For each sample, productive Simpson clonality was calculated as the square root of Simpson's diversity index across productive rearrangements. The clones in this table, taken by TCRdb from immuneACCESS, are in-frame only. Not every clone is retained; where verified, under half of the shortfall comes from an unresolved V gene, and the cause of the rest is unknown. D and trimming come from the DNA, and the V and J calls and clone size come from that table. The sample data list 200,000 to 250,000 clones, and 86% of these were observed just once. The leading ten clones occupy about 2.2% of the sample.

The data stem from a study of blood T cell repertoires in COVID-19 (dated by TCRdb to between 2020 and 2021). With regard to the full study: Samples covering the acute and convalescent phases of COVID-19 were provided by collaborators in the United States, Italy and Spain. Samples came from the ongoing ImmuneRACE study (first 160 participants) plus 1,254 subjects from 6 global collaborators. The dataset comprised deeply sampled blood TCRbeta repertoires from subjects exposed to, actively infected with, or recovered from COVID-19. Where available, HLA class I and class II types were taken from metadata supplied by the sample provider and were not determined by assay-based typing. The sample metadata nearly always contained a de-identified subject ID, COVID-19 status, age in years and sex. The repertoires were made available in a free public database intended to serve as a resource for research on the immune response to SARS-CoV-2. The prospective study material was composed of cDNA or gDNA derived from T cells, B-cell-depleted T cells, or PBMCs. Here is what the overall study found, with its caveats: The quantity of clinical and demographic metadata differed by source and by participant and was supplied without curation.

The cysteine opens and the phenylalanine closes a CDR3 of 15 amino acids. CDR3 DNA only is kept here, 45 bases in frame from base 1. CDR1 and CDR2 are drawn from the germline V gene: LGHNA, YNFKEQ. Relative to germline, V is missing 2 bases and J is missing 5 bases, with 6 bases of the junction outside any gene match. This TCR was sampled from a woman aged 50 to 65 with acute or convalescent COVID-19. This chain is built from TRBV4-2 and TRBJ2-7, with 10 middle bases fitting TRBD2. The sample comprised peripheral blood. The CDR3 in this case is CASSQSGTSAHEQYF. The nucleotides read TGTGCCAGCAGCCAATCCGGGACTAGCGCTCACGAGCAGTACTTC.